Below, 27 T cell receptor beta chains from the same sample are listed, as sequenced in a study of OX40 agonist ivuxolimab in advanced cancers. Sequencing was performed with immunoSEQ multiplex PCR; in TCRdb, only in-frame clones are kept and a portion is missing. This table holds under 6,500 clones, roughly 77% found once. Specimen: CD4+ or CD8+ T cells sorted from blood, collected in a trial of the OX40 agonist ivuxolimab. These receptors came from an adult with an advanced solid tumor such as melanoma, head and neck, liver or kidney cancer.

This clone occurred a few times. This chain joins TRBV9 and TRBJ2-3, with 9 bases identical to TRBD1. V was pared by 3 bases and J by 3 bases, with 8 bases of the junction left unmatched. From germline, CDR1 is SGDLS and CDR2 YYNGEE. The CDR3 is made up of 16 amino acids. The CDR3 loop is CASSAGTGKETDTQYF. Here the CDR3 DNA reads TGTGCCAGCAGCGCCGGGACAGGGAAAGAGACAGATACGCAGTATTTT.

The rearrangement uses TRBV27 and TRBJ2-5, with D possibly matching TRBD2 (5 bases). The CDR3 has 16 residues. Germline V gives CDR1 MNHEY, CDR2 SMNVEV (reference sequence). Trimming stripped 3 bases from V and 5 bases from J, with 19 bases between. The CDR3 nucleotides are TGTGCCAGCAGTTTTTTCATACCAGGACGAGGGGAGACCCAGTACTTC. As protein: CASSFFIPGRGETQYF.

The rearrangement links TRBV5-1 to TRBJ2-2; no clear D gene. Trimming shortened V by 5 bases and J by 0 bases, and 5 bases separated the two germline ends. This CDR3 is built from 13 residues. Per germline, CDR1 SGHRS and CDR2 YFSETQ. CDR3 residues: CASRRSNTGELFF. CDR3 nucleotides: TGCGCCAGCAGGAGGTCGAACACCGGGGAGCTGTTTTTT.

This clone has a single count. The rearrangement joins TRBV27 to TRBJ2-1, with 16 bases identical to TRBD2. Germline trimming cut 6 bases from V and 9 bases from J; bases unmatched to any gene: 2. The CDR3 consists of 14 residues. Looked up from germline, CDR1 is MNHEY and CDR2 is SMNVEV (reference sequence). CDR3 sequence reads: CASSGTSGGAEQFF. The DNA of the CDR3 is TGTGCCAGCAGCGGGACTAGCGGGGGGGCTGAGCAGTTCTTC.

This chain connects TRBV5-1 to TRBJ2-5; the D gene is possibly TRBD2 (6 bases). V was trimmed by 4 bases and J by 6 bases, leaving 25 bases between them. The CDR3 is 17 residues long. Per germline, CDR1 SGHRS and CDR2 YFSETQ. CDR3 region: CASSPYRDLESVKTQYF. The CDR3 DNA reads as TGCGCCAGCAGCCCCTACCGGGACTTAGAGTCCGTGAAGACCCAGTACTTC.

The DNA for the CDR3 is TGTGCCATCAGTGTACCCGGGACAGCAGTTAACACCTACGAGCAGTACTTC. Translating gives CAISVPGTAVNTYEQYF. V and J are TRBV10-3 and TRBJ2-7; 7 bases agree with TRBD1. The germline V gene encodes CDR1 ENHRY and CDR2 SYGVKD. The CDR3 length is 17 residues. Unmatched junction bases numbered 14, after V lost 4 bases and J lost 2 bases.

V usage is TRBV27 and J usage is TRBJ1-1, with unresolved D. Trimming removed 2 bases at V and 5 bases at J, with 9 bases between. This CDR3 region has 13 residues. Germline V CDR1 and CDR2: MNHEY, SMNVEV (reference sequence). The CDR3 sequence is CASSLDTGTEAFF. The DNA for the CDR3 is TGTGCCAGCAGTTTAGACACTGGAACTGAAGCTTTCTTT.

The genes are TRBV9 and TRBJ2-7; unclear D gene. The CDR3 has 14 amino acids. V lost 3 bases to trimming and J lost 6 bases, with 16 bases between them. Germline CDR1 and CDR2: SGDLS and YYNGEE. The CDR3 protein is CASSGTLSSGEQYF. In DNA form, the CDR3 reads TGTGCCAGCAGCGGGACGCTTTCGTCCGGCGAGCAGTACTTC.

The CDR3: CASSYSTRRNEQFF. In nucleotides, the CDR3 is TGTGCCAGCAGTTACTCTACCAGGCGCAATGAGCAGTTCTTC. This chain joins TRBV6-5 and TRBJ2-1; D is unclear. Germline lookup yields CDR1 MNHEY and CDR2 SVGAGI. V was clipped by 0 bases and J by 6 bases, with 9 bases between them. This CDR3 spans 14 amino acids.

The CDR3 region is CASSQVASGNTGELFF. DNA of the CDR3: TGTGCCAGCAGCCAAGTCGCTAGCGGGAACACCGGGGAGCTGTTTTTT. The chain employs TRBV4-2 and TRBJ2-2, with 7 bases that match TRBD2. V lost 1 base to trimming and J lost 1 base; unmatched junction nucleotides: 3. The CDR3 consists of 16 residues. The V gene's germline CDR1 is LGHNA and CDR2 YNFKEQ.

This chain connects TRBV5-5 to TRBJ1-4, with D unclear. The CDR3 extends over 12 amino acids. Trimming pared 2 bases from V and 7 bases from J, leaving 6 bases between. In germline, CDR1 is SGHKS, CDR2 YYEKEE (reference sequence). CDR3 sequence reads: CASSFWGEKLFF. Written as DNA, the CDR3 is TGTGCCAGCAGCTTTTGGGGTGAAAAACTGTTTTTT. Based on the CDR3 plus reference TRBV5-5 and TRBJ1-4, the full variable domain is DAGVTQSPTHLIKTRGQQVTLRCSPISGHKSVSWYQQVLGQGPQFIFQYYEKEERGRGNFPDRFSARQFPNYSSELNVNALLLGDSALYLCASSFWGEKLFFGSGTQLSVL.

As for this clone: One end of the junction does not line up with germline, which may come from a read error. The same CDR3 can be traced to other DNA sequences in this sample. The chain employs TRBV10-1 and TRBJ1-2; D is possibly TRBD1 (5 bases). In germline, CDR1 is WNHNN, CDR2 SYGVQD (reference sequence). The length of the CDR3 is 13 residues. The chain's CDR3 is CASSEGGNYGYTF. The CDR3 nucleotides are TGCGCCAGCAGTGAGGGGGGAAACTATGGCTATACCTTC.

The rearrangement uses TRBV25-1 and TRBJ2-4, with D possibly being TRBD2 (7 bases). Germline values: CDR1 MGHDK, CDR2 SYGVNS. V was clipped by 3 bases and J by 8 bases, with 11 bases between them. This CDR3 is 13 amino acids long. CDR3 in amino acids: CASSEGGQDIQYF. In DNA form, the CDR3 reads TGTGCCAGCAGTGAGGGGGGGCAGGACATTCAGTACTTC.

The V call is TRBV19, the J call TRBJ1-5, with D tentatively TRBD1 (6 bases). The V gene's germline CDR1 is LNHDA and CDR2 SQIVND (reference sequence). Between the trimmed V and J ends, which lost 5 bases and 4 bases, there was a span of 18 bases. The CDR3 has 16 residues. This CDR3 is CASSQRGAGANQPQHF. The CDR3 nucleotides are TGTGCCAGTAGTCAGAGGGGTGCAGGGGCAAATCAGCCCCAGCATTTT.

This chain's CDR3 is CASSYGGYGYTF. In DNA, the CDR3 is TGTGCCAGCAGTTATGGGGGCTATGGCTACACCTTC. The V and J genes are TRBV6-5 and TRBJ1-2, with a tentative D call TRBD1 (5 bases). Germline V gene sequence: CDR1 MNHEY, CDR2 SVGAGI. CDR3 length: 12 amino acids. Trimming stripped 3 bases from V and 4 bases from J, with 6 bases between.

The gene calls are TRBV7-6 and TRBJ2-5; TRBD2 matches 12 bases. The J call may be faulty, since TRBJ2-7 better matches the DNA end. The CDR3 totals 14 residues. In germline, CDR1 is SGHVS, CDR2 FNYEAQ. The chain's CDR3 is CASSPGTSGYEQYF. DNA for the CDR3: TGTGCCAGCAGCCCCGGGACTAGCGGGTACGAGCAGTACTTC.

CDR3 protein: CASSHGTSGSYEQYF. CDR3 bases: TGCGCCAGCAGCCACGGGACTAGCGGGAGCTACGAGCAGTACTTC. This chain joins TRBV4-1 and TRBJ2-7; 14 bases match TRBD2. V lost 3 bases, J lost 3 bases, and 1 base stayed unmatched. The germline V gene encodes CDR1 MGHRA and CDR2 YSYEKL. This CDR3 region has 15 residues.

The J gene is TRBJ2-2, the V gene TRBV25-1, with TRBD2 identical over 8 bases. V gave up 4 bases and J gave up 6 bases; unmatched junction bases: 4. The CDR3 sequence is 14 residues long. From germline, CDR1 is MGHDK and CDR2 SYGVNS. CDR3 nucleotides: TGTGCCAGCAGTGGGCGGGGGGACGCCGGGGAGCTGTTTTTT. This codes for CASSGRGDAGELFF.

This chain links TRBV7-6 with TRBJ2-7, with 7 bases matching TRBD1. J was trimmed by 7 bases and V by 4 bases; bases with no gene match: 4. The V gene's germline CDR1 is SGHVS and CDR2 FNYEAQ. The CDR3 extends over 12 amino acids. DNA of the CDR3: TGTGCCAGCAGCTCCGGGACAGAAGAGCAGTACTTC. As protein: CASSSGTEEQYF.

The V gene is TRBV18, the J gene TRBJ2-7; D might be TRBD1 or TRBD2, each matching 5 bases. This CDR3 spans 14 amino acids. The V end lost 5 bases, the J end lost 3 bases, and 14 bases lay between the germline ends. Germline assignment: CDR1 KGHSH and CDR2 LQKENI. For the CDR3, the DNA is TGTGCCAGCTCATCCGGGACGGAGAACTACGAGCAGTACTTC. Amino acids: CASSSGTENYEQYF.

The chain has TRBV27 and TRBJ2-1; D might be TRBD1 or TRBD2, each matching 5 bases. Germline V CDR1 and CDR2: MNHEY, SMNVEV (reference sequence). The CDR3 length is 16 residues. V was shortened by 5 bases and J by 5 bases, with 19 bases between the two germline ends. Written as DNA, the CDR3 is TGTGCCAGCAGTCCACTCCGGGGCAGCTTGGACAATGAGCAGTTCTTC. Its translation: CASSPLRGSLDNEQFF.

The chain joins TRBV10-3 to TRBJ1-1; maybe TRBD1 (6 bases). V gave up 0 bases and J gave up 1 base, with 6 bases separating them. The CDR3 covers 14 residues. The germline V gene encodes CDR1 ENHRY and CDR2 SYGVKD. The CDR3 DNA reads as TGTGCCATCAGTGAGTCAGGGGGGAACACTGAAGCTTTCTTT. The encoded protein is CAISESGGNTEAFF.

V usage is TRBV28 and J usage is TRBJ1-4; D perhaps matches TRBD1 (6 bases). V shed 6 bases and J shed 0 bases, with 14 bases lying between them. Per germline, CDR1 MDHEN and CDR2 SYDVKM. The CDR3 is 16 amino acids. CDR3 DNA sequence: TGTGCCAGCAGGGGGGCTAACTTTGCAACTAATGAAAAACTGTTTTTT. Translation: CASRGANFATNEKLFF.

The rearrangement links TRBV27 to TRBJ1-6; 9 nucleotides agree with TRBD1. CDR1 is MNHEY and CDR2 is SMNVEV in the germline V gene (reference sequence). This CDR3 is built from 15 residues. With 5 bases clipped from V and 5 bases from J, the junction kept 4 bases outside the gene matches. CDR3: CASSAWDRDNSPLHF. The CDR3 bases are TGTGCCAGCAGTGCATGGGACAGGGATAATTCACCCCTCCACTTT.

DNA for the CDR3: TGTGCCAGCAGTAGACGGACAGGGGTAGGAGACGAGCAGTACTTC. Protein product: CASSRRTGVGDEQYF. This chain joins TRBV6-1 and TRBJ2-7; 9 nucleotides align to TRBD1. The CDR3 is 15 residues long. Germline CDR1 MNHNS, CDR2 SASEGT. V shed 5 bases and J 5 bases; nucleotides not matched to a gene: 10.

This clone is a singleton in its sample. The J gene is TRBJ2-7, the V gene TRBV5-4, with TRBD1 matching over 10 bases. This CDR3 has 14 amino acids. V trimming: 3 bases; J trimming: 4 bases; junction bases outside the gene matches: 4. Germline V lookup: CDR1 SGHNT, CDR2 YYREEE (reference sequence). The CDR3 reads CASSSRQGAYEQYF. The CDR3 DNA follows: TGTGCCAGCAGCTCCCGACAGGGGGCTTACGAGCAGTACTTC.

The chain carries TRBV7-8 and TRBJ2-7; 7 nucleotides agree with TRBD1. This CDR3 region has 15 residues. The V and J ends lost 1 base and 0 bases, in that order; junction bases with no gene match: 3. Germline V gene lookup returns CDR1 SGHVS and CDR2 FQNEAQ. CDR3 sequence reads: CASSLGDRVSYEQYF. DNA for the CDR3: TGTGCCAGCAGCTTAGGTGACAGGGTCTCCTACGAGCAGTACTTC.